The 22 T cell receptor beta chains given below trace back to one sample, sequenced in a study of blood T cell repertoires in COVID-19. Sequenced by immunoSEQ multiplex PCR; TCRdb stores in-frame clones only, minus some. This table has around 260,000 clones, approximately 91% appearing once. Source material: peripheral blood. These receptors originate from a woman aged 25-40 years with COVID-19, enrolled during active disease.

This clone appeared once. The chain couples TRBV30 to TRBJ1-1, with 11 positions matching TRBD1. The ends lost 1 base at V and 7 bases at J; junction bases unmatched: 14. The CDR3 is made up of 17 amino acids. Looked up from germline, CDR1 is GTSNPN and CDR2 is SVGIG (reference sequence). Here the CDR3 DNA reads TGTGCCTGGAGTGGGGCCGGACAGGGGGCTATTTCCGGTGAAGCTTTCTTT. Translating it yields CAWSGAGQGAISGEAFF.

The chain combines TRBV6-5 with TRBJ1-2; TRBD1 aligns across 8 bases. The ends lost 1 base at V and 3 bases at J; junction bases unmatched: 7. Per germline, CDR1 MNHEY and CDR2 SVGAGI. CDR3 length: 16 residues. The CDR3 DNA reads TGTGCCAGCAGTTACTTCCAGGGGGCGCAGGACTATGGCTACACCTTC. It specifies CASSYFQGAQDYGYTF.

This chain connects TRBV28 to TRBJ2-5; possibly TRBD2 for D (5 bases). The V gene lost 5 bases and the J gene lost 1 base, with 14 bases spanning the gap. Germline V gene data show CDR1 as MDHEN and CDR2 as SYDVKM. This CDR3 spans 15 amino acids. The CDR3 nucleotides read TGTGCCAGCAGTCAGGCGGGCACCCTCCAAGAGACCCAGTACTTC. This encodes CASSQAGTLQETQYF. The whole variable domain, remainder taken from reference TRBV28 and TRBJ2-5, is DVKVTQSSRYLVKRTGEKVFLECVQDMDHENMFWYRQDPGLGLRLIYFSYDVKMKEKGDIPEGYSVSREKKERFSLILESASTNQTSMYLCASSQAGTLQETQYFGPGTRLLVL.

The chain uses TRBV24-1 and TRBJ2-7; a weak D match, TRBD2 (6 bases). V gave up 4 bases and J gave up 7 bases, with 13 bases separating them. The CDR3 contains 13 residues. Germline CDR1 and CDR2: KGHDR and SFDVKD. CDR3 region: CATSDGGVGEQYF. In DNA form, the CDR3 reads TGTGCCACCAGTGACGGGGGAGTGGGTGAGCAGTACTTC.

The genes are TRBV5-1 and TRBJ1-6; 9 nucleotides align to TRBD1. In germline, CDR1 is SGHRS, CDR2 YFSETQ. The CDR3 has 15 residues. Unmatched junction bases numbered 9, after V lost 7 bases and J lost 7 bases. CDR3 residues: CASHSTGGQNSPLHF. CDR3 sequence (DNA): TGCGCCAGCCATTCGACAGGGGGTCAAAATTCACCCCTCCACTTT.

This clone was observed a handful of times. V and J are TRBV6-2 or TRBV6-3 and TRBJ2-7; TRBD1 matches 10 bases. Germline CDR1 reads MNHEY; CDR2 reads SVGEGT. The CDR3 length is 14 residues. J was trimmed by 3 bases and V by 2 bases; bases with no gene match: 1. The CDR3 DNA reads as TGTGCCAGCAGTTACGGGACAGGGGTCTACGAGCAGTACTTC. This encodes CASSYGTGVYEQYF.

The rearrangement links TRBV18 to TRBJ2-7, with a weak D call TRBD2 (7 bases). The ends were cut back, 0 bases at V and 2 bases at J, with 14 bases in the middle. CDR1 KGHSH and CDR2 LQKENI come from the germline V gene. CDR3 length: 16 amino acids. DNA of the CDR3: TGTGCCAGCTCACCACCGGTGGGGGGGCCGACCTACGAGCAGTACTTC. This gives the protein CASSPPVGGPTYEQYF.

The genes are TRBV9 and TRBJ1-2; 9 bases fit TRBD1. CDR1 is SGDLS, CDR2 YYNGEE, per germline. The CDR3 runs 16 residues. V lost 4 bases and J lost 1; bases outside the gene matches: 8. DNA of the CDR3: TGTGCCAGCAGCCTGAGGGGACAGGGAGGTAACTATGGCTACACCTTC. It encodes CASSLRGQGGNYGYTF. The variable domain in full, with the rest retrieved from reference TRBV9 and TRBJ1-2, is DSGVTQTPKHLITATGQRVTLRCSPRSGDLSVYWYQQSLDQGLQFLIQYYNGEERAKGNILERFSAQQFPDLHSELNLSSLELGDSALYFCASSLRGQGGNYGYTFGSGTRLTVV.

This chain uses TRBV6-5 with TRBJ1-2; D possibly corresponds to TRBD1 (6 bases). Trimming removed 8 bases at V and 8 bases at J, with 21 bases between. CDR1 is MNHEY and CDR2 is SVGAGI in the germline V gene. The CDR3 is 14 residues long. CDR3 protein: CASEGQKQGYGYTF. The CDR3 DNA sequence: TGTGCCAGCGAAGGACAGAAACAGGGATACGGCTACACCTTC.

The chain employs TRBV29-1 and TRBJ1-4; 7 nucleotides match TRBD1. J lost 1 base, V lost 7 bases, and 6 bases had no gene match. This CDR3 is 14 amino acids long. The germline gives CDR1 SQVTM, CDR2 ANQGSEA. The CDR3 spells CSAATGQTNEKLFF. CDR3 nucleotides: TGCAGCGCCGCGACAGGGCAAACTAATGAAAAACTGTTTTTT.

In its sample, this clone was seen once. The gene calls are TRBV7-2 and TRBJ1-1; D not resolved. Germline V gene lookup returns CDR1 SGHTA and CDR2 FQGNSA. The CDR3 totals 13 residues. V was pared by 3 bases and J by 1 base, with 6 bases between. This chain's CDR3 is CASSFRQNTEAFF. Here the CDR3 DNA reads TGTGCCAGCAGCTTCCGACAGAACACTGAAGCTTTCTTT.

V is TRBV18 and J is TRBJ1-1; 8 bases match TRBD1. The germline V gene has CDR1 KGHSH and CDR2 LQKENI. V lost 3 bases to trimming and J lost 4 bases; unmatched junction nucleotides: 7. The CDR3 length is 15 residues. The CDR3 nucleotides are TGTGCCAGCTCACCGACAGGGGTCGATGGCACTGAAGCTTTCTTT. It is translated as CASSPTGVDGTEAFF.

CDR3 region: CASSTQQGMNTEAFF. As DNA, the CDR3 is TGTGCCAGTAGTACTCAACAGGGAATGAACACTGAAGCTTTCTTT. The V call is TRBV19, the J call TRBJ1-1; D might be TRBD1 (6 bases). CDR3 size: 15 residues. The V end was cut by 4 bases, the J end by 0 bases, with 12 bases between. Germline loops: CDR1 LNHDA, CDR2 SQIVND (reference sequence).

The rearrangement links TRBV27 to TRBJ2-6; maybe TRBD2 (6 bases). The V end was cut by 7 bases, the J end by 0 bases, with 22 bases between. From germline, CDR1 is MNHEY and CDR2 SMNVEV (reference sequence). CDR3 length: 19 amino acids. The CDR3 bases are TGTGCCAGCACACCGGACGGGGGAGGTCCCTCCTCTGGGGCCAACGTCCTGACTTTC. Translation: CASTPDGGGPSSGANVLTF.

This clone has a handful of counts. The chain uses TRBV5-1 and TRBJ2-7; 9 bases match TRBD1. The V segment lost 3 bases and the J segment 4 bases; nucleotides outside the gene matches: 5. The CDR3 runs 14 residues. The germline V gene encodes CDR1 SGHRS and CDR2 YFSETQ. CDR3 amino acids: CASSSGTGSYEQYF. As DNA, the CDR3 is TGCGCCAGCAGCTCTGGGACAGGGTCATACGAGCAGTACTTC.

CDR3 DNA sequence: TGTGCCTGGAGTGACAGAAACACCATATATTTT. This sequence encodes CAWSDRNTIYF. The rearrangement joins TRBV30 to TRBJ1-3; D gene uncertain. Germline values: CDR1 GTSNPN, CDR2 SVGIG (reference sequence). With 1 base removed from V and 5 bases from J, the gap between germline ends came to 3 bases. There are 11 residues in the CDR3.

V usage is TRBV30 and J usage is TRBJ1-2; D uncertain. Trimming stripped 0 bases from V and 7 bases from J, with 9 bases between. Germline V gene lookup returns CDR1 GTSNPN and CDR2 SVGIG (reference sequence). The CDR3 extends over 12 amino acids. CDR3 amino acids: CAWSVQQSGYTF. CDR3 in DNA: TGTGCCTGGAGTGTACAACAGTCTGGCTACACCTTC.

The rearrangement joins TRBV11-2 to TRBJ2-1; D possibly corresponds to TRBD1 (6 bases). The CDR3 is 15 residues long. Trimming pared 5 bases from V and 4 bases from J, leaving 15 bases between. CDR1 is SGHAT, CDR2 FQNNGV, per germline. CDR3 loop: CASSPWTDPYNEQFF. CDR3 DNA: TGTGCCAGCAGCCCCTGGACAGATCCGTACAATGAGCAGTTCTTC.

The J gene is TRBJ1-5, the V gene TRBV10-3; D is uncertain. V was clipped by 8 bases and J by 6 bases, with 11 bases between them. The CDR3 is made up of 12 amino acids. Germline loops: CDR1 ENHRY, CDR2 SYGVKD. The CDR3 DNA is TGTGCCATCGGAACGGGTGGTCAGCCCCAGCATTTT. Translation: CAIGTGGQPQHF.

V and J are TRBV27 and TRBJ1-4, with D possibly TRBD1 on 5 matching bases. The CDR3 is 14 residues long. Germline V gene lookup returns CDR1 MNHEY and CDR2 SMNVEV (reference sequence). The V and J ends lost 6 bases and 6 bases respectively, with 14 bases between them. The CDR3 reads CASSPVGGDEKLFF. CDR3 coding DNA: TGTGCCAGCAGCCCGGTTGGAGGGGATGAAAAACTGTTTTTT.

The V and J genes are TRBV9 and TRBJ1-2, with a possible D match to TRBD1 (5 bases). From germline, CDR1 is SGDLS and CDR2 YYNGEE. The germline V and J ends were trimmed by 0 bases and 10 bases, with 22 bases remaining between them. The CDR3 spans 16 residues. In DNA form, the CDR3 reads TGTGCCAGCAGCGTAGGCGGGCATGGAGGGGCCAGGGTCTACACCTTC. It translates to CASSVGGHGGARVYTF.

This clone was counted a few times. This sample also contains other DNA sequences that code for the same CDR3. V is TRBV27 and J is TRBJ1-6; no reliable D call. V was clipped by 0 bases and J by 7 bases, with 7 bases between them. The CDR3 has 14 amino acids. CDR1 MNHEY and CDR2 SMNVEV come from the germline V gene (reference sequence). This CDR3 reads CASSLSRHNSPLHF. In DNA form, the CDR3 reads TGTGCCAGCAGTTTATCCCGACACAATTCACCCCTCCACTTT.